The T cell receptor beta chain under discussion was sequenced for a study of T cells expressing NK-cell markers. TCRdb re-called the 5' RACE reads and gives one entry per CDR3 protein, without DNA. Reported are around 180,000 distinct CDR3 sequences; the ten largest clones contain roughly a fifth. The CDR3 is 17 amino acids. Germline V gives CDR1 LNHNV, CDR2 YYDKDF (reference sequence). The chain is built from TRBV15 and TRBJ2-3; lacking DNA, the TRBD2 call made by TCRdb goes unchecked. Sequencing input: blood T cells: a sorted CD56 or NKG2C T cell subset, CD4+ or CD8+ T cells, or bulk PBMC T cells (not recorded which). The receptor's source is a man aged 18-70 years in good health. This CDR3 reads CATSTPGGTSVVDTQYF. Filled out from reference TRBV15 and TRBJ2-3, the complete variable domain reads DAMVIQNPRYQVTQFGKPVTLSCSQTLNHNVMYWYQQKSSQAPKLLFHYYDKDFNNEADTPDNFQSRRPNTSFCFLDIRSPGLGDTAMYLCATSTPGGTSVVDTQYFGPGTRLTVL.